These 18 T cell receptor beta chains were sequenced from one sample in a study of T cell responses to AZD1222 COVID-19 vaccine (TCRdb year 2021). Per the publication, the time point label means: baseline before first vaccination. In light of the paper, this sample's treatment or condition label describes: meningococcal conjugate vaccine given as trial control. The method behind the library was the immunoSEQ multiplex PCR assay. TCRdb re-hosts the immuneACCESS table, in-frame sequences only. Its copies lack some clones; in the studies checked, an unresolved V gene accounts for under half of them, and the cause for the rest is not known. For this sample the table gives approximately 50,000 clones, of which approximately 85% were detected only once. 15% to 20% of the sample lies in the top ten. Sequencing used peripheral blood, obtained on day 0 of MenACWY control vaccination. These receptors came from an adult in good health.

This rearrangement joins TRBV30 to TRBJ2-7; possibly TRBD1 or TRBD2 for D (6 bases each). Germline lookup yields CDR1 GTSNPN and CDR2 SVGIG (reference sequence). Trimming took off 3 bases at V and 0 bases at J, with 15 bases between the two ends. The CDR3 consists of 15 residues. CDR3 in DNA: TGTGCCTGGAGCCTCGCCGGGGGCGGCTCCTACGAGCAGTACTTC. Its protein product is CAWSLAGGGSYEQYF.

This chain uses TRBV19 with TRBJ1-2; D is uncertain. The CDR3 is 17 residues long. Trimming removed 2 bases from V and 4 bases from J, with 20 bases in between. Germline loops: CDR1 LNHDA, CDR2 SQIVND (reference sequence). The CDR3 bases are TGTGCCAGTAGTATACGCCGAAAAGACTCACCTACCTATGGCTACACCTTC. Translated: CASSIRRKDSPTYGYTF.

The rearrangement links TRBV5-4 to TRBJ2-1, with TRBD2 identical over 9 bases. J gave up 6 bases and V 4 bases, and 8 bases lay outside the gene matches. Germline V gene lookup returns CDR1 SGHNT and CDR2 YYREEE (reference sequence). This CDR3 has 15 amino acids. The CDR3 sequence: CASSPYLAGSNEQFF. The CDR3 DNA follows: TGTGCCAGCAGCCCGTATCTAGCGGGAAGCAATGAGCAGTTCTTC. The complete variable domain, with remaining parts taken from reference TRBV5-4 and TRBJ2-1, reads ETGVTQSPTHLIKTRGQQVTLRCSSQSGHNTVSWYQQALGQGPQFIFQYYREEENGRGNFPPRFSGLQFPNYSSELNVNALELDDSALYLCASSPYLAGSNEQFFGPGTRLTVL.

The chain links TRBV5-1 to TRBJ2-7; 7 bases are shared with TRBD1. Germline loops: CDR1 SGHRS, CDR2 YFSETQ. The CDR3 spans 16 residues. After removal of 5 bases from V and 0 bases from J, the junction contained 11 bases not matched to a gene. CDR3 loop: CASRYDPGGSSYEQYF. In DNA, the CDR3 is TGCGCCAGCAGGTACGACCCAGGGGGAAGCTCCTACGAGCAGTACTTC.

V usage is TRBV29-1 and J usage is TRBJ1-4; 7 bases are shared with TRBD1. V dropped 7 bases and J dropped 4; count of bases not matched to a gene: 3. CDR1 and CDR2 from the germline V gene are SQVTM and ANQGSEA. This CDR3 is 12 amino acids long. CDR3 DNA sequence: TGCAGCGGGGGGGACAGTAATGAAAAACTGTTTTTT. Translated, it gives CSGGDSNEKLFF.

This clone was seen a few times. The CDR3: CASSESQRNSPLHF. CDR3 nucleotides: TGTGCCAGCAGTGAAAGTCAGAGAAATTCACCCCTCCACTTT. V usage is TRBV6-4 and J usage is TRBJ1-6; D unclear. The CDR3 extends over 14 amino acids. The V gene's germline CDR1 is MRHNA and CDR2 SNTAGT. V shed 3 bases and J shed 7 bases, with 10 bases lying between them.

This clone has just one count. V is TRBV28 and J is TRBJ1-2; the match to TRBD1 covers 11 bases. This CDR3 has 16 residues. V was clipped by 3 bases and J by 4 bases; unmatched bases: 7. CDR1 is MDHEN, CDR2 SYDVKM, per germline. CDR3 loop: CASSFRWDRGFYGYTF. DNA for the CDR3: TGTGCCAGCAGTTTTAGGTGGGACAGGGGGTTCTATGGCTACACCTTC.

The CDR3 coding sequence is TGTGCCATCAGTGAGTCAGGCGGGACAGGCACAGATACGCAGTATTTT. Translating gives CAISESGGTGTDTQYF. V gene TRBV10-3 combines with J gene TRBJ2-3; D perhaps matches TRBD1 (7 bases). Germline V gene lookup returns CDR1 ENHRY and CDR2 SYGVKD. This CDR3 spans 16 amino acids. V gave up 0 bases and J gave up 1 base, with 11 bases separating them.

The V and J genes are TRBV3-1 (or the pseudogene TRBV3-2) and TRBJ2-2; 10 bases are shared with TRBD2. After removal of 7 bases from V and 0 bases from J, the junction contained 8 bases not matched to a gene. The CDR3 runs 17 residues. The germline CDR1 and CDR2 sequences are LGHDT and YNNKEL (reference sequence). For the CDR3, the DNA is TGTGCCAGCACCACGGGTAGCGGGAGGCCGAACACCGGGGAGCTGTTTTTT. Amino acids: CASTTGSGRPNTGELFF.

This rearrangement joins TRBV18 to TRBJ1-1; D perhaps matches TRBD1 (5 bases). The ends were cut back, 5 bases at V and 4 bases at J, with 17 bases in the middle. The CDR3 consists of 15 residues. The V gene's germline CDR1 is KGHSH and CDR2 LQKENI. The CDR3 loop is CASSSTGQGGTEAFF. The CDR3 DNA sequence: TGTGCCAGCTCATCAACCGGGCAGGGTGGCACTGAAGCTTTCTTT.

This clone was detected once. This chain joins TRBV7-6 and TRBJ2-5; D is unclear. Trimming stripped 8 bases from V and 3 bases from J, with 13 bases between. Germline V lookup: CDR1 SGHVS, CDR2 FNYEAQ. CDR3 length: 13 amino acids. CDR3 coding DNA: TGTGCCAGCGAGTTGGGCGGAAAAGAGACCCAGTACTTC. This translates into CASELGGKETQYF. Together with reference TRBV7-6 and TRBJ2-5, the CDR3 gives the full variable domain: GAGVSQSPRYKVTKRGQDVALRCDPISGHVSLYWYRQALGQGPEFLTYFNYEAQQDKSGLPNDRFSAERPEGSISTLTIQRTEQRDSAMYRCASELGGKETQYFGPGTRLLVL.

The count of this clone is one. The chain is built from TRBV28 and TRBJ1-1; D unresolved. Germline V gene sequence: CDR1 MDHEN, CDR2 SYDVKM. The CDR3 loop spans 13 amino acids. Trimming took off 6 bases at V and 5 bases at J, with 13 bases between the two ends. The CDR3 is CASRFSGRTEAFF. For the CDR3, the DNA is TGTGCCAGCAGGTTCTCCGGGAGGACTGAAGCTTTCTTT.

The CDR3 reads CATSRDRGQQGIYGYTF. CDR3 nucleotide sequence: TGTGCCACCAGCAGAGATAGGGGTCAACAGGGTATCTATGGCTACACCTTC. This sequence joins TRBV15 and TRBJ1-2, with TRBD1 as a possible D gene (6 bases). This CDR3 is 17 amino acids long. V shed 0 bases and J shed 4 bases, with 18 bases lying between them. The V gene's germline CDR1 is LNHNV and CDR2 YYDKDF (reference sequence).

The chain has TRBV7-8 and TRBJ1-5, with D perhaps TRBD1 (5 bases). Trimming pared 0 bases from V and 3 bases from J, leaving 12 bases between. The germline gives CDR1 SGHVS, CDR2 FQNEAQ. CDR3 length: 16 residues. The CDR3 sequence: CASSLAGQGVNQPQHF. CDR3 DNA sequence: TGTGCCAGCAGCTTAGCTGGTCAGGGAGTCAATCAGCCCCAGCATTTT. The variable domain in full, completed from reference TRBV7-8 and TRBJ1-5, reads GAGVSQSPRYKVAKRGQDVALRCDPISGHVSLFWYQQALGQGPEFLTYFQNEAQLDKSGLPSDRFFAERPEGSVSTLKIQRTQQEDSAVYLCASSLAGQGVNQPQHFGDGTRLSIL.

The chain combines TRBV3-1 (or the pseudogene TRBV3-2) with TRBJ2-1, with unresolved D. V was clipped by 0 bases and J by 9 bases, with 15 bases between them. Germline assignment: CDR1 LGHDT and CDR2 YNNKEL (reference sequence). The CDR3 extends over 15 amino acids. The CDR3 DNA is TGTGCCAGCAGCCAAGAAACCCGACGGTCGGGTGAGCAGTTCTTC. This encodes CASSQETRRSGEQFF.

The J gene is TRBJ1-5, the V gene TRBV6-5; D might be TRBD1 (5 bases). Germline CDR1 and CDR2: MNHEY and SVGAGI. V was clipped by 6 bases and J by 0 bases, with 12 bases between them. This CDR3 spans 15 amino acids. CDR3 in DNA: TGTGCCAGCAGGAGGGGCGGGGTTAGCAATCAGCCCCAGCATTTT. Amino acid sequence: CASRRGGVSNQPQHF.

This chain connects TRBV7-2 to TRBJ2-1; 12 bases match TRBD2. The CDR3 spans 15 residues. Trimming took 4 bases from V and 7 from J; bases not matched to a gene: 5. Germline V gene data show CDR1 as SGHTA and CDR2 as FQGNSA. The CDR3 bases are TGTGCCAGCAGCTCTAGCGGGAGGGCCGGGAATGAGCAGTTCTTC. Its translation is CASSSSGRAGNEQFF.

The chain couples TRBV3-1 (or the pseudogene TRBV3-2) to TRBJ2-1; a possible D gene is TRBD1 (5 bases). The germline V and J ends were trimmed by 1 base and 6 bases, with 13 bases remaining between them. CDR3 length: 15 residues. Germline lookup yields CDR1 LGHDT and CDR2 YNNKEL (reference sequence). CDR3 DNA sequence: TGTGCCAGCAGCCAAGTGGGGCTAGATCGCAATGAGCAGTTCTTC. Amino acid sequence: CASSQVGLDRNEQFF.